This T cell receptor (beta chain) appears in the sequencing data of a study of blood T cell repertoires in COVID-19. As for the study in general: COVID-19 samples from acute and convalescent phases originated in the United States, Italy and Spain. From T cells, B-cell-depleted T cells, or PBMCs came the material, which was cDNA or gDNA.

TCRdb's copy holds only in-frame clones and misses some; the assay was immunoSEQ multiplex PCR. This sample has around 220,000 clones, with 82% found just once. V lost 1 base and J lost 9; bases outside the gene matches: 7. The germline gives CDR1 SQVTM, CDR2 ANQGSEA. The CDR3 has 14 amino acids. The sequence was collected from a woman older than 75 with active or convalescent COVID-19. This sequence joins TRBV29-1 and TRBJ2-1, with TRBD1 matching 9 bases. The sequencing sample was made of peripheral blood. Here the CDR3 reads CSVEVGQGWSEQFF. CDR3 coding DNA: TGCAGCGTTGAAGTGGGACAGGGCTGGAGTGAGCAGTTCTTC.